This T cell receptor (beta chain) stems from a study of identical twins (dated by TCRdb to about 2016). A note on the overall study: TCR alpha and beta repertoires from monozygotic twins, unrelated adults of various ages and cord blood were deep-sequenced to test whether fetal clonotypes persist. Replicate twin experiments were performed at different times using different library preparation protocols to rule out contamination. Summary of the overall study and its limitations: Invariant T cells such as MAIT and iNKT could partly confound zero-insertion analyses, although diverse VJ usage argued against such confounding for most clonotypes. Because the same donors could not be followed over many years, the conclusions relied on cross-sectional statistical analysis. The excess sharing between twins in beta out-of-frame sequences was weaker because fewer shared sequences reduced the signal-to-noise ratio. Compared with coincidental sharing between unrelated individuals, an excess of low generation-probability sequences was observed among out-of-frame TCR alpha sequences shared between twins. In monozygotic twins, recombination models systematically underestimated out-of-frame TCR alpha sharing, but the models matched the sharing seen between unrelated individuals. Abundant cord blood beta clonotypes had fewer insertions, young adult naive repertoires showed a similar but weaker trend, and memory repertoires showed no such trend.

On this clonotype: There is no known antigen for this receptor. No per-base quality is available; no much larger clone lies one base away.

Every donor was a healthy Caucasian. Three pairs of female monozygotic twins, all aged roughly 18 to 29 years, made up the twin cohort. The RNA used for TCR libraries was isolated from peripheral blood mononuclear cells. The library was made by 5' RACE. TCRdb lists the instrument as Illumina HiSeq 2000. Template switching added a universal primer binding site, and the final cDNA carried a unique molecular identifier that allowed TCR cDNA molecules to be counted accurately. Specific primers in the conserved constant-segment region were used to synthesize first-strand cDNA for the TCR alpha and beta chains. Each cDNA library was double barcoded, with a SMART-Mk sample barcode plus Illumina barcodes, to control for contamination. TruSeq adapter sequences, together with Illumina sample barcodes, were added in two successive PCR steps. The TCR alpha and beta cDNA libraries were sequenced on the Illumina HiSeq platform using custom primers. The authors' pipeline ran thus. MiGEC was used to process raw reads and extract unique molecular identifiers, and MiXCR was used to find CDR3 positions. For each individual, recombination models were inferred using an EM algorithm with the repgenHMM and IGoR tools. The tcR package in R was used for shared clonotype analysis, with sharing normalized by the product of cloneset sizes. To study raw recombination free of thymic and clonal selection effects, out-of-frame nonproductive sequences were analyzed. The public reads were reanalyzed by TCRdb: fastp trimming at Q25, MiXCR alignment, in-frame beta chains only. Each entry merges the rows of one CDR3 protein and shows their most common DNA and genes. The V and J calls were determined by TCRdb, not by the authors. This sample gives roughly 690,000 distinct CDR3 sequences in total; about 20% of them show up just once. Roughly 4% of the sample belongs to the ten largest clones.

CDR1 DFQATT and CDR2 SNEGSKA were looked up in the germline V gene (reference sequence). Trimming takes 0 bases off V and 2 bases off J; junction bases not matched to a gene: 5. The CDR3 starts with the cysteine, ends with the phenylalanine, and has 16 residues. The kept DNA is CDR3 alone, 48 bases in frame from the first base. This sample was also put to use in a study of T cells expressing NK-cell markers. As that second study puts it: TCR beta-chain repertoires were profiled in sorted CD3+CD56+NKG2C+, CD3+CD56+NKG2C- and CD3+CD56-NKG2C+ T-cell subsets from several donors. Of the eight sequenced donors, seven were found to be HCMV-seropositive and one was found to be HCMV-seronegative. To restrict sorting to alphabetaTCR-expressing T cells, an anti-gammadeltaTCR antibody was added in several experiments. In roughly 6 donors, the dominant CD3+CD56+NKG2C+ clonotypes ranked among the top 10 CD8+ clonotypes, making up about 1.0-8% of CD8+ T cells. Those dominant clonotypes were again the most abundant among CD3+CD56-NKG2C+ cells in a few donors, at about 25-65%. Whether the expanded NKG2C-expressing T cell clones were specific for HCMV antigens was left unclear. All eight donors whose samples were sequenced were randomly selected healthy volunteers, three of them men and five women. A commercial ELISA kit detecting HCMV-specific IgG in serum was used to determine HCMV serostatus. Bulk peripheral blood T-cell repertoires were additionally sequenced from unsorted PBMC for over 5 donors. MIGEC was used to demultiplex reads and group the reads by UMI, and MiTCR was used to assemble and quantify clonotypes. Only TCR cDNA sequences supported by at least two reads were kept to exclude erroneous sequences. The tcR package was used for downstream repertoire analysis, and clonotypes were matched between fractions using CDR3 nucleotide sequence together with V segment. VDJmatch was used to annotate antigen specificity against VDJdb, with one amino acid substitution in CDR3 permitted.

The specimen was PBMCs. The sequence derives from a young woman in good health. The chain was built from TRBV20-1 and TRBJ2-4, with 9 junctional bases fitting TRBD2. The bases read TGCAGTGCTAGAGACCTAGCGGGGAATTCCAAAAACATTCAGTACTTC. It codes for CSARDLAGNSKNIQYF.